The clone carrying this TCR beta chain appeared once. Only in-frame clones appear in the TCRdb table, and some are missing; sequencing was by immunoSEQ multiplex PCR. The table shows about 2 million clones, with approximately 95% occurring only once. The naive CD8 fraction comprised CD45RO-negative cells positively selected for CCR7 and excluded terminally differentiated effector memory CD45RA+ cells. The sample belongs to a study of shared clonotypes between healthy human individuals. Germline V gives CDR1 SGHVS, CDR2 FNYEAQ. The ends lost 5 bases at V and 1 base at J; junction bases unmatched: 11. The CDR3 totals 17 residues.

The V gene is TRBV7-6, the J gene TRBJ1-1; 9 nucleotides align to TRBD1. This clonotype was obtained from a man younger than 35 in good health. The sequenced material came from naive CD8+ T cells sorted from blood. In nucleotides, the CDR3 is TGTGCCAGCAGCCCAGGACAGGGGCAAGAGGGGAACACTGAAGCTTTCTTT. Protein product: CASSPGQGQEGNTEAFF.